This T cell receptor (beta chain) originates from a study of T cells in Graves' hyperthyroidism and ophthalmopathy. Overall study findings and caveats: From stable hyperthyroidism, ophthalmopathy was set apart by a 13 V-J model. The model forecast ophthalmopathy, anticipating it by a median approximately 6 months before onset. In blood, most of the thyroid clonotypes expanded above 0.001 were also present.

This clonotype was seen many times. The antigen is unknown. The junction had 9 bases not matched to a gene; V was cut back by 4 bases and J by 3 bases. Per the germline V gene, CDR1 is SGHVS and CDR2 is FQNEAQ. This CDR3 region has 17 residues. RNA transcripts yielded amplified TCR beta CDR3 regions. The primer set for the first-round RT-PCR of the TCR CDR3 was HTBI. One entry per CDR3 protein results from TCRdb running MiXCR on the multiplex PCR reads. The sample lists 550,000 to 600,000 distinct CDR3 sequences, just over 45% occurring once. The rearrangement joins TRBV7-8 to TRBJ2-5; 12 nucleotides match TRBD2. This TCR was recovered from an adult woman with Graves' disease, either hyperthyroidism or ophthalmopathy (not recorded which). The source material was peripheral blood or thyroid tissue (not recorded which). The CDR3: CASSSRLAGDVKETQYF. DNA for the CDR3: TGTGCCAGCAGCTCACGACTAGCGGGGGACGTTAAAGAGACCCAGTACTTC.